The 23 T cell receptor beta chains presented below share a single source sample, sequenced in a study of control samples from healthy donors and cancer patients. Sequenced by immunoSEQ multiplex PCR; TCRdb stores in-frame clones only, minus some. The top ten clones hold about 26% of a sample with fewer than 90,000 clones, over 75% of them seen once. Source material: blood. The receptors were sampled from a man aged 45-60 years in good health.

The rearrangement uses TRBV9 and TRBJ1-2, with 7 bases aligning to TRBD1. J lost 2 bases, V lost 3 bases, and 10 bases had no gene match. Per the germline V gene, CDR1 is SGDLS and CDR2 is YYNGEE. This CDR3 is 16 amino acids long. CDR3 residues: CASSARQGGLNYGYTF. DNA for the CDR3: TGTGCCAGCAGCGCGAGACAGGGAGGTTTGAACTATGGCTACACCTTC.

This clone was observed a handful of times. The limits of the CDR3 on the DNA are not certain, so only TCRdb's listed CDR3 is given. This chain links TRBV27 with TRBJ1-3. CDR1 and CDR2 from the germline V gene are MNHEY and SMNVEV (reference sequence). The CDR3 has 14 residues if both end residues are counted. This CDR3 is CASSLRFGLNTIYF.

The chain couples TRBV6-4 to TRBJ2-3; D is perhaps TRBD1 (6 bases). The CDR3 extends over 15 amino acids. Germline V gene data show CDR1 as MRHNA and CDR2 as SNTAGT. With 2 bases removed from V and 5 bases from J, the gap between germline ends came to 14 bases. The CDR3 nucleotides are TGTGCCAGCAGTGACGAGGCAGGGGAGAAAGATACGCAGTATTTT. This sequence encodes CASSDEAGEKDTQYF.

The gene calls are TRBV7-3 and TRBJ1-2, with 10 nucleotides matching TRBD1. Germline V gives CDR1 SGHTA, CDR2 FQGTGA. There are 17 residues in the CDR3. V was clipped by 4 bases and J by 3 bases; unmatched bases: 11. The CDR3 loop reads CASSSTGGSRGYYGYTF. CDR3 sequence (DNA): TGTGCCAGCAGCTCGACAGGGGGCTCGAGAGGATACTATGGCTACACCTTC.

Only one count was recorded for this clone. The chain couples TRBV7-9 to TRBJ1-1; maybe TRBD1 (6 bases). V lost 5 bases, J lost 5 bases, and 24 bases lay in between. The CDR3 has 17 residues. From germline, CDR1 is SEHNR and CDR2 FQNEAQ (reference sequence). CDR3 protein: CASSISGQSNLETEAFF. CDR3 DNA sequence: TGTGCCAGCAGCATTTCTGGACAGTCCAATCTGGAAACTGAAGCTTTCTTT.

V gene TRBV6-5 combines with J gene TRBJ1-5; a weak D match, TRBD1 (5 bases). Germline loops: CDR1 MNHEY, CDR2 SVGAGI. V lost 6 bases, J lost 1 base, and 13 bases lay in between. This CDR3 region has 15 residues. CDR3 bases: TGTGCCAGCAGACCTCAGGGAATAAGCAATCAGCCCCAGCATTTT. Its protein is CASRPQGISNQPQHF.

This clone was seen just once. This specimen includes other DNA sequences encoding the same CDR3. The chain carries TRBV11-3 and TRBJ1-3; D not certain. The V and J ends lost 3 bases and 0 bases respectively, with 6 bases between them. CDR1 is SGHNT, CDR2 YENEEA, per germline. This CDR3 has 14 residues. In nucleotides, the CDR3 is TGTGCCAGCAGCTTGGCGTCCTCTGGAAACACCATATATTTT. Protein: CASSLASSGNTIYF. Full variable domain (remainder filled in from reference TRBV11-3 and TRBJ1-3): EAGVVQSPRYKIIEKKQPVAFWCNPISGHNTLYWYLQNLGQGPELLIRYENEEAVDDSQLPKDRFSAERLKGVDSTLKIQPAELGDSAVYLCASSLASSGNTIYFGEGSWLTVV.

CDR3 in amino acids: CASSESHRGSFNEQFF. The CDR3 bases are TGCGCCAGCAGTGAGTCCCACAGGGGTAGTTTTAATGAGCAGTTCTTC. The V call is TRBV10-2, the J call TRBJ2-1; 7 bases are shared with TRBD1. This CDR3 spans 16 amino acids. Germline trimming cut 0 bases from V and 7 bases from J; bases unmatched to any gene: 9. Germline V lookup: CDR1 WSHSY, CDR2 SAAADI.

This chain joins TRBV5-1 and TRBJ2-5; 10 positions match TRBD1. The junction had 3 bases not matched to a gene; V was cut back by 0 bases and J by 4 bases. Germline CDR1 SGHRS, CDR2 YFSETQ. The CDR3 is made up of 15 amino acids. Here the CDR3 reads CASSLERTGGETQYF. The CDR3 DNA reads as TGCGCCAGCAGCTTGGAACGGACAGGGGGAGAGACCCAGTACTTC.

This clone has just a few counts. This chain links TRBV4-2 with TRBJ1-5, with TRBD1 matching over 8 bases. Germline V gene sequence: CDR1 LGHNA, CDR2 YNFKEQ. With 4 bases clipped from V and 6 bases from J, the junction kept 5 bases outside the gene matches. CDR3 size: 14 residues. CDR3 amino acids: CASSPDRGGQPQHF. The CDR3 coding sequence is TGTGCCAGCAGCCCCGACAGGGGAGGTCAGCCCCAGCATTTT.

CDR3 coding DNA: TGTGCAAGTCGCCCTAGACTTCCGTCGGGCAACCAAGAGACCCAGTACTTC. Protein sequence: CASRPRLPSGNQETQYF. This chain connects TRBV12-2 to TRBJ2-5. TRBV12-2 is a recognized pseudogene. There are 17 residues in the CDR3.

This sequence joins TRBV5-1 and TRBJ2-1, with TRBD2 matching 13 bases. The germline V gene has CDR1 SGHRS and CDR2 YFSETQ. CDR3 size: 18 residues. V lost 8 bases and J lost 0; bases outside the gene matches: 11. The CDR3 DNA follows: TGCGCCAGTGATGGGACTAGCGGGGAGATAAGCTCCTACAATGAGCAGTTCTTC. It is translated as CASDGTSGEISSYNEQFF.

The genes are TRBV29-1 and TRBJ1-1; D gene ambiguous. The V end lost 7 bases, the J end lost 1 base, and 10 bases lay between the germline ends. The germline V gene has CDR1 SQVTM and CDR2 ANQGSEA. The CDR3 has 12 amino acids. The DNA for the CDR3 is TGCAGCGCTTTAACAAAGAACACTGAAGCTTTCTTT. This gives the protein CSALTKNTEAFF.

The chain joins TRBV27 to TRBJ1-6; 9 nucleotides agree with TRBD1. The CDR3 is 14 amino acids. Looked up from germline, CDR1 is MNHEY and CDR2 is SMNVEV (reference sequence). Trimming cost V 4 bases and J 10 bases; bases outside gene matches: 5. As DNA, the CDR3 is TGTGCCAGCAGTTGGGACAGGGACTGGTCACCCCTCCACTTT. Translating gives CASSWDRDWSPLHF.

This clone is a singleton in its sample. The chain couples TRBV7-2 to TRBJ2-3; 8 nucleotides agree with TRBD2. With 6 bases clipped from V and 5 bases from J, the junction kept 4 bases outside the gene matches. The V gene's germline CDR1 is SGHTA and CDR2 FQGNSA. CDR3 length: 13 residues. The CDR3 DNA reads TGTGCCAGCAGAGCGGGAGTGGAAGATACGCAGTATTTT. It translates to CASRAGVEDTQYF.

The chain carries TRBV15 and TRBJ1-5; D unclear. V lost 1 base and J lost 5, with 12 bases in between. The CDR3 covers 15 residues. CDR1 and CDR2 from the germline V gene are LNHNV and YYDKDF (reference sequence). The chain's CDR3 is CATSRGPHGDQPQHF. The CDR3 DNA sequence: TGTGCCACCAGCAGAGGCCCCCATGGGGATCAGCCCCAGCATTTT.

The rearrangement uses TRBV7-2 and TRBJ2-3; D unresolved. With 5 bases removed from V and 2 bases from J, the gap between germline ends came to 14 bases. Looked up from germline, CDR1 is SGHTA and CDR2 is FQGNSA. CDR3 length equals 15 residues. The CDR3 spells CASSALGSDTDTQYF. The CDR3 coding sequence is TGTGCCAGCAGCGCCCTGGGCTCAGACACAGATACGCAGTATTTT. The whole variable domain, filled in from reference TRBV7-2 and TRBJ2-3, reads GAGVSQSPSNKVTEKGKDVELRCDPISGHTALYWYRQSLGQGLEFLIYFQGNSAPDKSGLPSDRFSAERTGGSVSTLTIQRTQQEDSAVYLCASSALGSDTDTQYFGPGTRLTVL.

Of note for this clone: The sample holds other DNA sequences that translate to the same CDR3. The rearrangement joins TRBV5-4 to TRBJ1-3; D gene ambiguous. Trimming removed 4 bases from V and 4 bases from J, with 12 bases in between. CDR1 and CDR2 from the germline V gene are SGHNT and YYREEE (reference sequence). This CDR3 contains 14 residues. The CDR3 DNA follows: TGTGCCAGCAGCCTACAAGGAGCAGGAAACACCATATATTTT. Its translation is CASSLQGAGNTIYF.

This clone appeared a single time. The gene calls are TRBV7-2 and TRBJ2-1; 10 bases fit TRBD2. Trimming at V came to 3 bases and at J to 7 bases, leaving 3 bases not matched to a gene. There are 14 residues in the CDR3. Per the germline V gene, CDR1 is SGHTA and CDR2 is FQGNSA. CDR3 region: CASSLGLATNEQFF. The CDR3 DNA sequence: TGTGCCAGCAGCTTGGGACTAGCGACAAATGAGCAGTTCTTC. Variable domain in full (rest from reference TRBV7-2 and TRBJ2-1): GAGVSQSPSNKVTEKGKDVELRCDPISGHTALYWYRQSLGQGLEFLIYFQGNSAPDKSGLPSDRFSAERTGGSVSTLTIQRTQQEDSAVYLCASSLGLATNEQFFGPGTRLTVL.

The chain joins TRBV6-5 to TRBJ1-1; no firm D call. The CDR3 covers 11 residues. In germline, CDR1 is MNHEY, CDR2 SVGAGI. V shed 6 bases and J shed 7 bases, with 9 bases lying between them. CDR3 protein: CASSRYSEAFF. As DNA, the CDR3 is TGTGCCAGCAGCCGGTATAGTGAAGCTTTCTTT.

The chain couples TRBV7-9 to TRBJ2-1, with 7 bases lining up with TRBD2. This CDR3 comprises 16 residues. The ends lost 6 bases at V and 6 bases at J; junction bases unmatched: 14. The germline V gene encodes CDR1 SEHNR and CDR2 FQNEAQ (reference sequence). Written as DNA, the CDR3 is TGTGCCAGCAGGCCCATTACTAGCGCGACCGGCAATGAGCAGTTCTTC. It yields the protein CASRPITSATGNEQFF.

The chain couples TRBV10-3 to TRBJ2-7; 8 nucleotides line up with TRBD1. CDR3 size: 16 residues. V lost 4 bases to trimming and J lost 4 bases; unmatched junction nucleotides: 12. Germline V lookup: CDR1 ENHRY, CDR2 SYGVKD. The chain's CDR3 is CAISVRTGTGLYEQYF. In DNA form, the CDR3 reads TGTGCCATCAGTGTCCGGACCGGGACAGGACTTTACGAGCAGTACTTC.

This clone was seen only once. The chain links TRBV7-3 to TRBJ2-3; the D gene is possibly TRBD1 (6 bases). The CDR3 runs 15 residues. Between the trimmed V and J ends, which lost 5 bases and 1 base, there was a span of 13 bases. Germline V gene lookup returns CDR1 SGHTA and CDR2 FQGTGA. This CDR3 is CASSPMGARTDTQYF. CDR3 sequence (DNA): TGTGCCAGCAGCCCCATGGGGGCCCGCACAGATACGCAGTATTTT.